The rows below give T cell receptor beta chains drawn from one sample of a study of CXCR3-negative and CXCR3-positive naive CD8 T cells. TCRdb re-called the 5' RACE reads; every CDR3 protein appears as one record, without DNA. This sample's table has 43,000 or so distinct CDR3 sequences. The specimen was naive CXCR3- CD8+ T cells from blood. The source is a human donor in good health. Some clones in this sample may be carry-over from other donors' samples. Each CDR3 is given with its conserved first and last residue. Fields, in order: J gene, clone size, V gene, CDR3 length, CDR3 protein. A clone size is listed for some rows: how often the clone was seen (once, few, many), or a class if it is expanded.

J gene: TRBJ1-2
clone size: -
V gene: TRBV29-1
CDR3 length: 16
CDR3 protein: CSVEDDATVSDRGYTF

J gene: TRBJ1-2
clone size: -
V gene: TRBV3-1
CDR3 length: 16
CDR3 protein: CASSQFYRDEDYGYTF

J gene: TRBJ2-1
clone size: -
V gene: TRBV28
CDR3 length: 15
CDR3 protein: CASSSDPISYNEQFF

J gene: TRBJ2-1
clone size: -
V gene: TRBV28
CDR3 length: 18
CDR3 protein: CASSTRTSEEWSFDEQFF

J gene: TRBJ2-1
clone size: -
V gene: TRBV12-3/TRBV12-4
CDR3 length: 13
CDR3 protein: CASSFAGGGEQFF

J gene: TRBJ2-7
clone size: -
V gene: TRBV7-2
CDR3 length: 14
CDR3 protein: CASSMQQGSYEQYF

J gene: TRBJ1-2
clone size: -
V gene: TRBV7-9
CDR3 length: 14
CDR3 protein: CASSLGGPNYGYTF

J gene: TRBJ2-1
clone size: -
V gene: TRBV16
CDR3 length: 15
CDR3 protein: CASSPGQGPNNEQFF

J gene: TRBJ2-7
clone size: -
V gene: TRBV27
CDR3 length: 12
CDR3 protein: CASSANSYEQYF

J gene: TRBJ2-3
clone size: -
V gene: TRBV29-1
CDR3 length: 14
CDR3 protein: CSVPAPATGWAQYF

J gene: TRBJ2-3
clone size: -
V gene: TRBV28
CDR3 length: 15
CDR3 protein: CASRRSGERPDTQYF

J gene: TRBJ1-1
clone size: -
V gene: TRBV7-9
CDR3 length: 13
CDR3 protein: CASSFLRDIETFF

J gene: TRBJ2-1
clone size: -
V gene: TRBV13
CDR3 length: 12
CDR3 protein: CASSFRAREQFF

J gene: TRBJ2-1
clone size: -
V gene: TRBV12-5
CDR3 length: 15
CDR3 protein: CASGLPGGSYNEQFF

J gene: TRBJ2-7
clone size: -
V gene: TRBV6-2/TRBV6-3
CDR3 length: 16
CDR3 protein: CASSYSISRSSYEQYF

J gene: TRBJ2-7
clone size: -
V gene: TRBV28
CDR3 length: 14
CDR3 protein: CASNTQSGSYEQYF

J gene: TRBJ2-2
clone size: -
V gene: TRBV27
CDR3 length: 11
CDR3 protein: CASSSSGELFF

J gene: TRBJ2-1
clone size: -
V gene: TRBV7-8
CDR3 length: 16
CDR3 protein: CASSSPGQKSYNEQFF

J gene: TRBJ2-7
clone size: medium-sized
V gene: TRBV20-1
CDR3 length: 13
CDR3 protein: CSARGDRDYEQYF

J gene: TRBJ2-1
clone size: -
V gene: TRBV7-9
CDR3 length: 12
CDR3 protein: CASSWTDNEQFF

J gene: TRBJ1-6
clone size: -
V gene: TRBV14
CDR3 length: 14
CDR3 protein: CASSVDWSGSPLHF

J gene: TRBJ1-1
clone size: -
V gene: TRBV5-1
CDR3 length: 12
CDR3 protein: CASKVGNTEAFF

J gene: TRBJ2-5
clone size: -
V gene: TRBV20-1
CDR3 length: 14
CDR3 protein: CSARDGRGQETQYF

J gene: TRBJ2-1
clone size: -
V gene: TRBV29-1
CDR3 length: 12
CDR3 protein: CSVEVQGNEQFF

J gene: TRBJ1-1
clone size: -
V gene: TRBV5-1
CDR3 length: 11
CDR3 protein: CASSWGAEAFF

J gene: TRBJ1-2
clone size: -
V gene: TRBV4-3
CDR3 length: 15
CDR3 protein: CASSQDPTGPYDYTF